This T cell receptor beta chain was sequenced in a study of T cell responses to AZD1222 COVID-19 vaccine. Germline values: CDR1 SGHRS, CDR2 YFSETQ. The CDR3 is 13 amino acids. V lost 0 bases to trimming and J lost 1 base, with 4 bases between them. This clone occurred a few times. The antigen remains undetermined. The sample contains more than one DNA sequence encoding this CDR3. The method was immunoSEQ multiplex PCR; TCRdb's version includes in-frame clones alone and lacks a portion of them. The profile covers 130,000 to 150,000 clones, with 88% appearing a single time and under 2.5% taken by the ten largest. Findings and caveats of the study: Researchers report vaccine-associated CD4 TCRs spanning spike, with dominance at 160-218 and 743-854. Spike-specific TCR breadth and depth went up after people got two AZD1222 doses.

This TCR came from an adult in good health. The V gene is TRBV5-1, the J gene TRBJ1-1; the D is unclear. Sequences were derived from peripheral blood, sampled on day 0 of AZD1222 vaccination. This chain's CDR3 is CASSLGGNTEAFF. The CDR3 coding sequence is TGCGCCAGCAGCTTGGGGGGGAACACTGAAGCTTTCTTT.